This T cell receptor beta chain was identified during a study of CD8 T cells in Susac syndrome. cDNA came from roughly 0.53 to 1 ug RNA primed by random hexamers. MiXCR was run by TCRdb on the immunoSEQ multiplex PCR reads, yielding one entry per CDR3 protein. The repertoire holds 200,000 to 250,000 distinct CDR3 sequences, with approximately 92% as singletons. The CDR3 length is 13 residues. Germline CDR1 and CDR2: GTSNPN and SVGIG (reference sequence). Trimming stripped 0 bases from V and 4 bases from J, with 8 bases between. The sequence came from a human donor with multiple sclerosis. The gene calls are TRBV30 and TRBJ2-3; no clear D gene. Material for sequencing was CD4+ T cells from PBMCs. The CDR3 region has the DNA TGTGCCTGGAGTGTTTGGGCTGCAGATACGCAGTATTTT. Amino acid sequence: CAWSVWAADTQYF.